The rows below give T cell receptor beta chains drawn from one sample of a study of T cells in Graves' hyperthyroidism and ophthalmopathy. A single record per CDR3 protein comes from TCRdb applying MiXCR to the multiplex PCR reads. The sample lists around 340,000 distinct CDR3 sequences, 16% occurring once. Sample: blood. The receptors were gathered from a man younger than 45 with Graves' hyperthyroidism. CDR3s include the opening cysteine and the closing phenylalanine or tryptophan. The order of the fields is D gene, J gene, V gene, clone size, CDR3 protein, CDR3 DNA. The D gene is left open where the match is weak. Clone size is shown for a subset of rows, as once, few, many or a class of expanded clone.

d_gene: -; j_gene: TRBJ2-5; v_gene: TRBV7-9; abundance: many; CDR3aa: CASSFLDSPRGETQYF; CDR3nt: TGTGCCAGCAGCTTCTTGGACAGCCCCCGAGGGGAGACCCAGTACTTC
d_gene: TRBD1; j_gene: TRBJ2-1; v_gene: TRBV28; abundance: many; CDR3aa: CASSPRRQGRMNEQFF; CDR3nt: TGTGCCAGCAGTCCCCGAAGACAGGGACGAATGAATGAGCAGTTCTTC
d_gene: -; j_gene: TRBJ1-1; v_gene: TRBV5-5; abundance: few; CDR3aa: CASSPGPGAGEAFF; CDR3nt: TGTGCCAGCAGCCCAGGTCCGGGGGCCGGTGAAGCTTTCTTT
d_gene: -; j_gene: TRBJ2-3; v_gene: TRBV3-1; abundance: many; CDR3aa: CASSQDGNGIYPTDTQYF; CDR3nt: TGTGCCAGCAGCCAAGATGGAAACGGGATATACCCCACAGATACGCAGTATTTT
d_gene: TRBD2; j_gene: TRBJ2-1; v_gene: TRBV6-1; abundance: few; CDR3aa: CASSGPGLAGGFNEQFF; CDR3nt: TGTGCCAGCAGTGGGCCGGGACTAGCGGGAGGGTTCAATGAGCAGTTCTTC
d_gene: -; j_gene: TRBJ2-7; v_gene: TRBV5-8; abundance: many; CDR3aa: CASSPPGQAYEQYF; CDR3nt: TGTGCCAGCAGCCCCCCAGGGCAGGCCTACGAGCAGTACTTC
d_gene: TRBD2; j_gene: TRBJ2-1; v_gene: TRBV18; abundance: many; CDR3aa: CASSSGLAWYNEQFF; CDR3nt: TGTGCCAGCTCATCCGGACTAGCATGGTACAATGAGCAGTTCTTC
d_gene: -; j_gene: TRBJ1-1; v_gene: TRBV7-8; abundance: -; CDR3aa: CASSQTGLLEAFF; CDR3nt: TGTGCCAGCAGCCAGACAGGTTTATTAGAGGCTTTCTTT
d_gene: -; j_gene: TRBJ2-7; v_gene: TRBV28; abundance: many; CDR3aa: CASRNSGTYEQYF; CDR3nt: TGTGCCAGCAGAAACAGTGGAACCTACGAGCAGTACTTC
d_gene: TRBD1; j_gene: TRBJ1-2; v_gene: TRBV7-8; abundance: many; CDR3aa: CASSWDRDNYGYTF; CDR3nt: TGTGCCAGCAGCTGGGACAGGGATAACTATGGCTACACCTTC
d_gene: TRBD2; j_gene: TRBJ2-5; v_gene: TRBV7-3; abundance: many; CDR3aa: CASSTTSGVKETQYF; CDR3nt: TGTGCCAGCAGCACGACTAGCGGGGTTAAAGAGACCCAGTACTTC
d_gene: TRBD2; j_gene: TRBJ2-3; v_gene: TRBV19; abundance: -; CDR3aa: CASSLLAGGPNTQYF; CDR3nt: TGTGCCAGTAGTCTACTAGCGGGAGGGCCCAATACGCAGTATTTT
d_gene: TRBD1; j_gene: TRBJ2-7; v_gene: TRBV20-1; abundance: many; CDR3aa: CSASSGTGDWEQYF; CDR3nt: TGCAGTGCTAGCTCCGGGACAGGGGATTGGGAGCAGTACTTC
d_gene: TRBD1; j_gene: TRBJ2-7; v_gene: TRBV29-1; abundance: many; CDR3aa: CSVYTGGVYEQYF; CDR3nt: TGCAGCGTTTACACAGGGGGCGTATACGAGCAGTACTTC
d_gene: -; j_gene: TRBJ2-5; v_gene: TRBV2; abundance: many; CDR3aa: CASSAEQGETQYF; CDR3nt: TGTGCCAGCAGTGCGGAGCAGGGGGAGACCCAGTACTTC
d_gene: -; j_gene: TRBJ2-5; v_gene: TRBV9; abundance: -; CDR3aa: CASSVTSQETQYF; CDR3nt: TGTGCCAGCAGCGTGACTAGCCAAGAGACCCAGTACTTC
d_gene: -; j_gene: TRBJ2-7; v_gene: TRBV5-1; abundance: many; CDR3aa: CASSTSPYEQYF; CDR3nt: TGCGCCAGCAGCACTTCCCCTTACGAGCAGTACTTC
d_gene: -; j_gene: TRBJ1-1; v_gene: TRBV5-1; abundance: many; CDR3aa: CASSSDPTGTEAFF; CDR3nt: TGCGCCAGCAGCTCCGACCCCACAGGGACTGAAGCTTTCTTT
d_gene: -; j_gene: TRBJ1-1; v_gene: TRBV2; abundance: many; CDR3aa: CASSLEGVNTEAFF; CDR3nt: TGTGCCAGCAGTTTGGAGGGGGTGAACACTGAAGCTTTCTTT
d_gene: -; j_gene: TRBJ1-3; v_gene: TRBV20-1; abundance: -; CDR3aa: CSAREAIRRNTIYF; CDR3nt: TGCAGTGCTAGAGAAGCTATCCGAAGGAACACCATATATTTT
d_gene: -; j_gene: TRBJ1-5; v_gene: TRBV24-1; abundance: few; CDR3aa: CATTDGYQPQHF; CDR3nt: TGTGCCACCACGGACGGATATCAGCCCCAGCATTTT
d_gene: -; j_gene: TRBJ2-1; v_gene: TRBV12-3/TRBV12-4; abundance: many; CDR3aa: CASSLTRTYNEQFF; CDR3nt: TGTGCCAGCAGTTTAACCAGGACCTACAATGAGCAGTTCTTC
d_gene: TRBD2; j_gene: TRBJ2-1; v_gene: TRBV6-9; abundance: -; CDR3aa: CASSLPGTGLAENNEQFF; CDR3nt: TGTGCCAGCAGTCTACCGGGAACGGGACTAGCGGAGAACAATGAGCAGTTCTTC
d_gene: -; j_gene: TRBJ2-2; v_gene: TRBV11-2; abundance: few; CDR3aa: CASSLDRRGELFF; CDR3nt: TGTGCCAGCAGCTTAGATCGTAGGGGGGAGCTGTTTTTT
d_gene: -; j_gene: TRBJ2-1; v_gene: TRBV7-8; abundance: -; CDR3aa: CASSFVPTREQFF; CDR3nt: TGTGCCAGCAGCTTTGTACCGACAAGAGAGCAGTTCTTC
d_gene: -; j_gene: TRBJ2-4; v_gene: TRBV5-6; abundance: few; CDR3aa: CASSLDLAKNIQYF; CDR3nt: TGTGCCAGCAGCTTGGACCTAGCCAAAAACATTCAGTACTTC
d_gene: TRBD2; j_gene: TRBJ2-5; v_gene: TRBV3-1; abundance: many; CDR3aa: CASSQEWLLAGDQETQYF; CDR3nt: TGTGCCAGCAGCCAAGAATGGCTCCTAGCGGGGGACCAAGAGACCCAGTACTTC
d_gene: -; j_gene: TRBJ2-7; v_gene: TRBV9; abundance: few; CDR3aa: CASSADLGDEQYF; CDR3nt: TGTGCCAGCAGCGCGGACTTAGGGGACGAGCAGTACTTC
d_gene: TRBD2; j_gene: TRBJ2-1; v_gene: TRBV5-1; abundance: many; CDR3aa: CASSSGTSGSLDEQFF; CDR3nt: TGCGCCAGCAGCTCAGGGACTAGCGGGAGTTTAGATGAGCAGTTCTTC
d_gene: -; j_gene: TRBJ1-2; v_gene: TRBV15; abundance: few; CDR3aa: CATSSRRDPNPYGYTF; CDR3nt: TGTGCCACCAGCAGTCGAAGGGACCCCAACCCGTATGGCTACACCTTC
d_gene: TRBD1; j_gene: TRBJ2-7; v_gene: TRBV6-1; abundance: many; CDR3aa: CASSERAPVQGASYEQYF; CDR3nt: TGTGCCAGCAGTGAGCGAGCGCCAGTACAGGGGGCGTCCTACGAGCAGTACTTC
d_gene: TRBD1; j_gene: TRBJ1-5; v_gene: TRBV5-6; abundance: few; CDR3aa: CASSIFQGVISQPQHF; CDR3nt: TGTGCCAGCAGCATATTCCAGGGGGTGATAAGTCAGCCCCAGCATTTT
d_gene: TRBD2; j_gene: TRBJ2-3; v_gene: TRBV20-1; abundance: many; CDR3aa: CSARAGTSHSTQYF; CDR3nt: TGCAGTGCTAGAGCTGGGACTAGCCACAGTACGCAGTATTTT
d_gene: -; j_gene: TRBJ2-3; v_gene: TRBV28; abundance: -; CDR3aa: CAIGRVTDTQYF; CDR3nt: TGTGCCATTGGACGGGTCACAGATACGCAGTATTTT
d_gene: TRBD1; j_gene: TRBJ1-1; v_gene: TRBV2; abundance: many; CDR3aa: CATRIGGITEAFF; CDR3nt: TGTGCCACCCGAATAGGGGGCATCACTGAAGCTTTCTTT
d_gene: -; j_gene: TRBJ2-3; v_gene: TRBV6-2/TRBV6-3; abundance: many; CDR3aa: CASSYGTSRDTQYF; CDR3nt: TGTGCCAGCAGTTACGGGACTTCCAGAGATACGCAGTATTTT
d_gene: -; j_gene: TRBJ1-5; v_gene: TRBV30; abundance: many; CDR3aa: CAWSVGSPSQPQHF; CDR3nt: TGTGCCTGGAGTGTAGGGTCCCCCAGTCAGCCCCAGCATTTT
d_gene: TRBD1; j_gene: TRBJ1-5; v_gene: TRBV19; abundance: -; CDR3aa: CASSKDRGNQPQHF; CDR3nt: TGTGCCAGTAGCAAGGACAGGGGGAATCAGCCCCAGCATTTT
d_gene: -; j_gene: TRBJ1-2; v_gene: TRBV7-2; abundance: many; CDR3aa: CASSEGRALSYTF; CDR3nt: TGTGCCAGCAGCGAGGGACGGGCCTTGAGCTACACCTTC
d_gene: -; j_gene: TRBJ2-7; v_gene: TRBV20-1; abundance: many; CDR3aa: CSAGSGDAQGFEQYF; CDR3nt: TGCAGTGCCGGCTCCGGGGACGCCCAGGGGTTCGAGCAGTACTTC
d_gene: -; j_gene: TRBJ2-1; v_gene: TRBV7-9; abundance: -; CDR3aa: CASSLASTEQFF; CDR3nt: TGTGCCAGCAGCTTAGCGTCCACGGAGCAGTTCTTC
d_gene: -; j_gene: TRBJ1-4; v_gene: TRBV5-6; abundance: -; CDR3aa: CASSWGRNEKLFF; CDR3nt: TGTGCCAGCAGCTGGGGGCGGAATGAAAAACTGTTTTTT
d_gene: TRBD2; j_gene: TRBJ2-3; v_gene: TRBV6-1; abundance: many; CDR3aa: CASRIAALAGGPADTQYF; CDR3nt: TGTGCCAGCAGGATAGCGGCTTTAGCGGGAGGGCCCGCAGATACGCAGTATTTT
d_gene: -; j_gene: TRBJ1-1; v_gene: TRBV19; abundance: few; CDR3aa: CASSGPKQGEAFF; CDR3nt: TGTGCCAGTTCGGGACCGAAGCAGGGTGAAGCTTTCTTT
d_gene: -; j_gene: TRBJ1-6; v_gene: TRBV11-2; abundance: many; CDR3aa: CASSLGRQGENSPLHF; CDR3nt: TGTGCCAGCAGCTTAGGTCGCCAAGGGGAGAACTCACCCCTCCACTTT
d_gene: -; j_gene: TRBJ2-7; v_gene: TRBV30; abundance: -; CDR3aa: CAWSLGNWEQYF; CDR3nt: TGTGCCTGGAGTCTGGGAAATTGGGAGCAGTACTTC
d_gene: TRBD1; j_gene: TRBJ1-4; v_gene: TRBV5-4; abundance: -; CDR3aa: CASSSRTGFIEKLFF; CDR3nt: TGTGCCAGCAGCTCCCGGACAGGGTTCATTGAAAAACTGTTTTTT
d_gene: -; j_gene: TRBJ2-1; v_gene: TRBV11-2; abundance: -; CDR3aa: CASSYGARNEQFF; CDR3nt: TGTGCCAGCAGCTACGGGGCCCGGAATGAGCAGTTCTTC
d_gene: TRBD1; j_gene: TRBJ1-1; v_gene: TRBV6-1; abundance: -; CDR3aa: CASTRQEPTGVKWAFF; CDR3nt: TGTGCCAGCACTAGACAAGAACCCACAGGGGTGAAATGGGCTTTCTTT
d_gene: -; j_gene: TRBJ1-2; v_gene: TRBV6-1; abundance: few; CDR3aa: CASSEEGRAPYGYTF; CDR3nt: TGTGCCAGCAGTGAAGAGGGAAGAGCGCCCTATGGCTACACCTTC
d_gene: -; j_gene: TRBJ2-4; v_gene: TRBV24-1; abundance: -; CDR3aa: CATPKVEDKNIQYF; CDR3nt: TGTGCCACCCCTAAGGTGGAAGACAAAAACATTCAGTACTTC
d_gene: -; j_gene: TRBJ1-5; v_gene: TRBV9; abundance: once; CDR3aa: CASSVDEANQPQHF; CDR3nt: TGTGCCAGCAGCGTAGATGAGGCCAATCAGCCCCAGCATTTT
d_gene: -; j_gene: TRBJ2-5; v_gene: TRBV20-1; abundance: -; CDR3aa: CSARGQGGETQYF; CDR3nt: TGCAGTGCTAGAGGGCAGGGCGGCGAGACCCAGTACTTC
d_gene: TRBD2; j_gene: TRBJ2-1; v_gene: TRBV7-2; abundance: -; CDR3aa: CASSPPGLAGPSSYNEQFF; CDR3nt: TGTGCCAGCAGCCCGCCGGGACTAGCGGGCCCGAGCTCCTACAATGAGCAGTTCTTC
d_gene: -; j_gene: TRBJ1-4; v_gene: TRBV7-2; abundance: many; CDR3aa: CASSPTATNEKLFF; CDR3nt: TGTGCCAGCAGCCCGACAGCAACTAATGAAAAACTGTTTTTT
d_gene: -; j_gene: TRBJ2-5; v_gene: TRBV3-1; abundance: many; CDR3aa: CASSPPDRETQYF; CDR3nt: TGTGCCAGCAGCCCCCCGGACCGGGAGACCCAGTACTTC
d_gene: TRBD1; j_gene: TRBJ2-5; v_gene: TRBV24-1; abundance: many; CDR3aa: CATSDPWGQPQETQYF; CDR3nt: TGTGCCACCAGTGATCCCTGGGGACAGCCCCAAGAGACCCAGTACTTC